This is a list of T cell receptor beta chains from one sample in a study of shared clonotypes between healthy human individuals. The data were produced by immunoSEQ multiplex PCR, yet TCRdb's version contains in-frame clones alone and is incomplete. The data contain millions of clones, over 85% of them singletons. The source material was naive CD8+ T cells sorted from blood. The receptors derive from a young man in good health. Both conserved end residues are part of each CDR3. The order of the fields is clone size, J gene, D gene, V gene, CDR3 DNA, CDR3 protein. A D gene is named only where the DNA matches it firmly. Some rows mark clone size as missing; the rest say once, few, many or name a class of expanded clone.

- | TRBJ2-5 | - | TRBV6-1 | TGTGCAGCAGGGTTTCCCCAGTACTTC | CAAGFPQYF
- | TRBJ2-1 | - | TRBV6-5 | TGTGCCAGCAGTTATGCAGGGGATACCGACGGTGAGCAGTTCTTC | CASSYAGDTDGEQFF
- | TRBJ1-2 | - | TRBV19 | TGTGCCAGTAGTGTCCGGGACACGGAACTTTTGGGCTACACCTTC | CASSVRDTELLGYTF
- | TRBJ2-7 | TRBD2 | TRBV27 | TGTGCCAGCAGTTTAGACGGGACTATGGGAACGGGCGAGCAGTACTTC | CASSLDGTMGTGEQYF
- | TRBJ1-6 | - | TRBV11-1 | TGTGCCAGCAGCCACGACACAAATAATTCACCCCTCCACTTT | CASSHDTNNSPLHF
- | TRBJ2-5 | - | TRBV10-2 | TGCGCCAGCAGTGAGTCGCAAGAGACCCAGTACTTC | CASSESQETQYF
- | TRBJ1-1 | - | TRBV4-1 | TGCGCCAGCAGCCAAGCGGCCGGTATGAACACTGAAGCTTTCTTT | CASSQAAGMNTEAFF
- | TRBJ1-2 | - | TRBV25-1 | TGTGCCAGCACACAGGGTGTTAACTATGGCTACACCTTC | CASTQGVNYGYTF
- | TRBJ1-2 | - | TRBV7-8 | TGTGCCAGCAGCGGGGGGGTAGGGTCCAACTATGGCTACACCTTC | CASSGGVGSNYGYTF
- | TRBJ2-7 | TRBD2 | TRBV5-4 | TGTGCCAGCAGCTTAGGCGGGAGTCTCCACGAGCAGTACTTC | CASSLGGSLHEQYF
- | TRBJ2-7 | TRBD2 | TRBV19 | TGTGCCAGTAGACCTAGCGGGAGTAATTACGAGCAGTACTTC | CASRPSGSNYEQYF
- | TRBJ1-1 | - | TRBV18 | TGTGCCAGCTCACGGGGCAGGATGAACACTGAAGCTTTCTTT | CASSRGRMNTEAFF
- | TRBJ2-2 | TRBD1 | TRBV15 | TGTGCCACCAGCGGGGGGCCGGGACAGGGGTTAGAGGTGGAGCTGTTTTTT | CATSGGPGQGLEVELFF
- | TRBJ2-3 | - | TRBV4-1 | TGCGCCAGCAGCCAAGAAAAGGAATTGGCAGATACGCAGTATTTT | CASSQEKELADTQYF
- | TRBJ1-3 | - | TRBV6-5 | TGTGCCAGCAGCCTCGGTGCGGGAAACACCATATATTTT | CASSLGAGNTIYF
few | TRBJ1-6 | TRBD1 | TRBV9 | TGTGCCAGCAGCGAGGAGGGGGCGTTAAAGTCACCCCTCCACTTT | CASSEEGALKSPLHF
- | TRBJ1-1 | - | TRBV18 | TGTGCCAGCTCACCACCGGGCGAAGGGACTGAAGCTTTCTTT | CASSPPGEGTEAFF
- | TRBJ2-7 | - | TRBV18 | TGTGCCAGCTCACCTTCTGCCGAGCAGTACTTC | CASSPSAEQYF
- | TRBJ2-1 | - | TRBV5-1 | TGCGCCAGCAGCCCAGCGGGTTACAATGAGCAGTTCTTC | CASSPAGYNEQFF
- | TRBJ2-2 | - | TRBV6-6 | TGTGCCAGCAGCAGGGTGAACACCGGGGAGCTGTTTTTT | CASSRVNTGELFF
- | TRBJ1-5 | - | TRBV14 | TGTGCCAGCAGCCAACTCCTAGACGACGAAGGGTGGGCCCAGCATTTT | CASSQLLDDEGWAQHF
- | TRBJ2-2 | - | TRBV7-2 | TGTGCCAGCAGCCCCCGGGAAAGGGTGAACACCGGGGAGCTGTTTTTT | CASSPRERVNTGELFF
- | TRBJ1-2 | - | TRBV6-1 | TGTGCCAGCTTCCCCCGGGGGCCCGATGCCTATGGCTACACCTTC | CASFPRGPDAYGYTF
- | TRBJ2-7 | TRBD1 | TRBV27 | TGTGCCAGCAGCCCTGACAGGGTGACAGACGAGCAGTACTTC | CASSPDRVTDEQYF
- | TRBJ2-7 | - | TRBV10-1 | TGCGCCAGCAGCGGGTCTGGGGATCCTCTCGAGCAGTACTTC | CASSGSGDPLEQYF
- | TRBJ2-2 | - | TRBV29-1 | TGCAGCGTTCTCTCGGGCGCCGGGGAGCTGTTTTTT | CSVLSGAGELFF
- | TRBJ1-1 | - | TRBV29-1 | TGCAGCGTTGTCCTGAACACTGAAGCTTTCTTT | CSVVLNTEAFF
- | TRBJ2-7 | TRBD1 | TRBV6-5 | TGTGCCAGCAGTTACACGCTTCAGGGGGCGCGAGAGCAGTACTTC | CASSYTLQGAREQYF
once | TRBJ1-4 | - | TRBV13 | TGTGCCAGCAGCCCAGCGGGGCCTAATGAAAAACTGTTTTTT | CASSPAGPNEKLFF
- | TRBJ2-7 | - | TRBV4-1 | TGCGCCAGCAGCCAAGAACACAGCAGGTACGAGCAGTACTTC | CASSQEHSRYEQYF
- | TRBJ2-7 | - | TRBV6-6 | TGTGCCAGCAGTTACGTAGTAGGGGGGAACGAGCAGTACTTC | CASSYVVGGNEQYF
- | TRBJ2-1 | TRBD2 | TRBV7-8 | TGTGCCAGCAGCATATATAGCGGGGGGGCCGGGAATGAGCAGTTCTTC | CASSIYSGGAGNEQFF
- | TRBJ1-2 | - | TRBV5-4 | TGTGCCAGCAGCCCCGGGACTTCCTCTATGGCTAACACCTTC | CASSPGTSSMANTF
- | TRBJ1-5 | - | TRBV5-8 | TGTGCCAGCAGCTTGGTTGCAGGCAATCAGCCCCAGCATTTT | CASSLVAGNQPQHF
- | TRBJ1-4 | - | TRBV27 | TGTGCCAGCAGTTTATCCTGGGGCGATGAAAAACTGTTTTTT | CASSLSWGDEKLFF
- | TRBJ2-7 | - | TRBV4-1 | TGCGCCAGCAGCCCGGACAGCTACGAGCAGTACTTC | CASSPDSYEQYF
- | TRBJ2-3 | TRBD2 | TRBV4-1 | TGCGCCAGCAGCCAAGAACTAGCGGGAGTAGGCACAGATACGCAGTATTTT | CASSQELAGVGTDTQYF
- | TRBJ1-6 | - | TRBV7-9 | TGTGCCAGCAGCCGATCGGGGGGTGTGGATTCACCCCTCCACTTT | CASSRSGGVDSPLHF
- | TRBJ2-7 | - | TRBV27 | TGTGCCAGCAGTTTATCGCCCGGGACGGCGGCCTACGAGCAGTACTTC | CASSLSPGTAAYEQYF
- | TRBJ2-2 | TRBD1 | TRBV4-1 | TGCGCCAGCAGCCATGCCGCCACAGGGGACCCGAACACCGGGGAGCTGTTTTTT | CASSHAATGDPNTGELFF
- | TRBJ2-1 | TRBD2 | TRBV9 | TGTGCCAGCAGCGCCCACACTAGCGGAATTAGCTCCTACAATGAGCAGTTCTTC | CASSAHTSGISSYNEQFF